A selection of T cell receptor beta chains follows, all from one sample in a study of blood T cell repertoires in COVID-19. This table comes from immunoSEQ multiplex PCR, and its TCRdb copy is limited to in-frame clones, with some not included. The sample consists of 250,000 or so clones, around 89% of them appearing once. Sequences were obtained from peripheral blood. The receptors stem from a young man with COVID-19, enrolled during active disease. CDR3s include the opening cysteine and the closing phenylalanine or tryptophan. Each record gives: D gene, V gene, clone size, J gene, CDR3 protein, CDR3 DNA. The D gene is left open where the match is weak. Only some rows state a clone size, as once, few, many or a class for expanded clones.

D: -; V: TRBV27; size: -; J: TRBJ2-3; CDR3: CASSNSQDTQYF; DNA: TGTGCCAGCAGCAATTCCCAAGATACGCAGTATTTT
D: -; V: TRBV30; size: few; J: TRBJ2-7; CDR3: CAWSRGLETSSETSYEQYF; DNA: TGTGCCTGGAGTCGTGGTTTGGAGACTTCTTCGGAGACGTCCTACGAGCAGTACTTC
D: TRBD1; V: TRBV5-6; size: few; J: TRBJ2-3; CDR3: CASSPDRARLYTDTQYF; DNA: TGTGCCAGCAGCCCGGACAGGGCCCGCCTATACACAGATACGCAGTATTTT
D: TRBD1; V: TRBV7-2; size: -; J: TRBJ2-5; CDR3: CASSLVAWTGQETQYF; DNA: TGTGCCAGCAGCTTAGTGGCTTGGACAGGTCAAGAGACCCAGTACTTC
D: TRBD1; V: TRBV7-9; size: -; J: TRBJ1-2; CDR3: CASTFWGTGSIIYGYTF; DNA: TGTGCCAGCACCTTCTGGGGGACAGGGTCAATTATCTATGGCTACACCTTC
D: -; V: TRBV24-1; size: -; J: TRBJ2-2; CDR3: CATSDRAGELFF; DNA: TGTGCCACCAGTGACAGGGCCGGGGAGCTGTTTTTT
D: -; V: TRBV4-3; size: -; J: TRBJ2-7; CDR3: CASSQDEKQGSGYEQYF; DNA: TGCGCCAGCAGCCAAGATGAAAAACAGGGTAGTGGCTACGAGCAGTACTTC
D: TRBD1; V: TRBV2; size: -; J: TRBJ1-3; CDR3: CASSKWDRGSGNTIYF; DNA: TGTGCCAGCAGTAAATGGGACAGGGGATCTGGAAACACCATATATTTT
D: -; V: TRBV24-1; size: -; J: TRBJ1-1; CDR3: CATVGTPGTEAFF; DNA: TGTGCCACCGTTGGGACTCCTGGCACTGAAGCTTTCTTT
D: -; V: TRBV14; size: -; J: TRBJ1-5; CDR3: CASSQGGSYNQPQHF; DNA: TGTGCCAGCAGCCAAGGGGGCAGCTACAATCAGCCCCAGCATTTT
D: TRBD1; V: TRBV11-2; size: -; J: TRBJ1-1; CDR3: CASSSFFTGAGNTEAFF; DNA: TGTGCCAGCAGCTCCTTCTTTACAGGGGCCGGGAACACTGAAGCTTTCTTT
D: -; V: TRBV18; size: once; J: TRBJ1-2; CDR3: CASSPRGGVGYGYTF; DNA: TGTGCCAGCTCACCGAGGGGAGGTGTCGGCTATGGCTACACCTTC
D: -; V: TRBV5-6; size: -; J: TRBJ1-3; CDR3: CASSFRRNSGNTIYF; DNA: TGTGCCAGCAGCTTTAGGCGGAACTCTGGAAACACCATATATTTT
D: -; V: TRBV4-1; size: -; J: TRBJ1-4; CDR3: CASSQDQGEGEKLFF; DNA: TGCGCCAGCAGCCAAGATCAAGGGGAGGGCGAAAAACTGTTTTTT
D: TRBD1; V: TRBV6-5; size: -; J: TRBJ1-4; CDR3: CASSLGTANNEKLFF; DNA: TGTGCCAGCAGCCTGGGGACAGCTAATAATGAAAAACTGTTTTTT
D: -; V: TRBV29-1; size: few; J: TRBJ2-2; CDR3: CSVAGQKNTGELFF; DNA: TGCAGCGTGGCCGGACAGAAGAACACCGGGGAGCTGTTTTTT
D: -; V: TRBV5-6; size: -; J: TRBJ1-1; CDR3: CASTHAGWNTEAFF; DNA: TGTGCCAGCACCCATGCAGGTTGGAACACTGAAGCTTTCTTT
D: TRBD1; V: TRBV28; size: -; J: TRBJ2-1; CDR3: CATWDRYNEQFF; DNA: TGTGCCACCTGGGACAGGTACAATGAGCAGTTCTTC
D: -; V: TRBV7-9; size: -; J: TRBJ2-1; CDR3: CASSSRTRQFYNEQFF; DNA: TGTGCCAGCAGCTCAAGAACCCGACAGTTTTACAATGAGCAGTTCTTC
D: -; V: TRBV28; size: -; J: TRBJ1-2; CDR3: CASGAPNYGYTF; DNA: TGTGCCAGCGGAGCACCTAACTATGGCTACACCTTC
D: -; V: TRBV10-2; size: -; J: TRBJ2-1; CDR3: CATGSSYNEQFF; DNA: TGCGCCACCGGGAGCTCCTACAATGAGCAGTTCTTC
D: -; V: TRBV7-9; size: -; J: TRBJ2-1; CDR3: CASSLVAQGDYNEQFF; DNA: TGTGCCAGCAGCTTAGTAGCACAGGGTGATTACAATGAGCAGTTCTTC
D: -; V: TRBV19; size: -; J: TRBJ1-1; CDR3: CASSTTGFAEAFF; DNA: TGTGCCAGTAGTACTACAGGGTTCGCTGAAGCTTTCTTT
D: TRBD2; V: TRBV4-3; size: -; J: TRBJ2-1; CDR3: CASSQEAGVSYNEQFF; DNA: TGCGCCAGCAGCCAAGAAGCGGGGGTCTCCTACAATGAGCAGTTCTTC
D: -; V: TRBV19; size: -; J: TRBJ2-7; CDR3: CASSRTVRPPYEQYF; DNA: TGTGCCAGTAGTCGAACAGTTCGACCCCCTTACGAGCAGTACTTC
D: -; V: TRBV27; size: -; J: TRBJ1-4; CDR3: CASSVRVGEKLFF; DNA: TGTGCCAGCAGTGTCAGGGTTGGAGAAAAACTGTTTTTT
D: -; V: TRBV12-1; size: -; J: TRBJ2-7; CDR3: CASTQGGTGTPREPYEQYF; DNA: TGTGCCAGCACCCAGGGGGGGACAGGTACTCCCAGGGAACCCTACGAGCAGTACTTC
D: TRBD1; V: TRBV9; size: -; J: TRBJ1-2; CDR3: CASTQGQGYYGYTF; DNA: TGTGCCAGCACGCAGGGACAGGGGTACTATGGCTACACCTTC
D: TRBD2; V: TRBV4-3; size: -; J: TRBJ2-1; CDR3: CASSPGPGLAEYNEQFF; DNA: TGCGCCAGCAGCCCCGGACCGGGACTAGCGGAATACAATGAGCAGTTCTTC
D: -; V: TRBV14; size: -; J: TRBJ2-1; CDR3: CASSSPLSPGLGEQFF; DNA: TGTGCCAGCAGCAGTCCCCTAAGCCCCGGGTTGGGTGAGCAGTTCTTC
D: TRBD1; V: TRBV24-1; size: -; J: TRBJ1-2; CDR3: CATSDRGDDRGANYGYTF; DNA: TGTGCCACCAGTGACAGAGGGGATGACAGGGGGGCTAACTATGGCTACACCTTC
D: -; V: TRBV7-3; size: -; J: TRBJ1-1; CDR3: CASSLIGGTEAFF; DNA: TGTGCCAGCAGCTTAATCGGGGGCACTGAAGCTTTCTTT
D: TRBD1; V: TRBV7-9; size: -; J: TRBJ1-2; CDR3: CASSPRDRGLYGYTF; DNA: TGTGCCAGCAGCCCCCGGGACAGGGGGCTCTATGGCTACACCTTC
D: -; V: TRBV18; size: -; J: TRBJ1-2; CDR3: CASSLTGDGYTF; DNA: TGTGCCAGCTCCCTTACAGGAGATGGCTACACCTTC
D: TRBD1; V: TRBV19; size: -; J: TRBJ1-5; CDR3: CASIGQGDNQPQHF; DNA: TGTGCCAGTATTGGACAGGGGGATAATCAGCCCCAGCATTTT